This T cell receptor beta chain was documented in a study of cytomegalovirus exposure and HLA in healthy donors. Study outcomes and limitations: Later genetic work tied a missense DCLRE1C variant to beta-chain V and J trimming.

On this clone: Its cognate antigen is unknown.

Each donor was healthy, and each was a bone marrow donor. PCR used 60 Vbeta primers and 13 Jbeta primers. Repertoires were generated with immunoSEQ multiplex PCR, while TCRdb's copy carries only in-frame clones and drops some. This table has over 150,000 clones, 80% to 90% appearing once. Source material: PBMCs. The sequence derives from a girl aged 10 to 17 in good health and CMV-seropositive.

CDR3 protein: CASLRGDATDTQYF. In DNA, the CDR3 is TGCGCCAGCCTGCGGGGGGACGCCACAGATACGCAGTATTTT. The chain couples TRBV5-1 to TRBJ2-3; TRBD2 matches 8 bases. With V trimmed by 7 bases and J by 2 bases, 6 bases remained unmatched. The CDR3 has 14 residues. Germline V gives CDR1 SGHRS, CDR2 YFSETQ.